This T cell receptor (beta chain) was captured by sequencing in a study of blood T cell repertoires in COVID-19. Seattle researchers signed up patients amid active infection and tracked them longitudinally. In the original workflow: Estimation of nucleated cell counts was performed using reference gene primer amplification. Clones were read by immunoSEQ multiplex PCR, and TCRdb kept only the in-frame ones, dropping some. V, J and clone size are those of that table, while D and trimming were read from the DNA. The sample carries 400,000 to 450,000 clones, approximately 90% recorded once. This CDR3 has 18 residues. Looked up from germline, CDR1 is LGHNA and CDR2 is YNFKEQ. Trimming at V came to 0 bases and at J to 4 bases, leaving 10 bases not matched to a gene.

This receptor was identified in a man in his late teens or twenties with COVID-19, enrolled during active disease. The sequencing input was peripheral blood. The chain uses TRBV4-2 and TRBJ2-3; 10 nucleotides line up with TRBD2. CDR3 protein: CASSQDLYSGRAADTQYF. CDR3 sequence (DNA): TGTGCCAGCAGCCAAGATTTATACAGCGGGAGGGCCGCAGATACGCAGTATTTT.